The 24 T cell receptor beta chains given below trace back to one sample, sequenced in a study of CD8 T cells in Susac syndrome. It was with random hexamers that about 0.45 to 1 ug RNA was reverse transcribed. TCRdb re-called the immunoSEQ multiplex PCR reads through MiXCR, storing one row per CDR3 protein. The profile shows roughly 200,000 distinct CDR3 sequences, approximately 94% of them singletons. The sequenced sample consisted of CD4+ T cells from PBMCs. Receptors were obtained from a human donor with Susac syndrome.

The J gene is TRBJ1-2, the V gene TRBV27, with TRBD1 as a possible D gene (5 bases). The V end was cut by 6 bases, the J end by 5 bases, with 13 bases between. Germline V gene data show CDR1 as MNHEY and CDR2 as SMNVEV (reference sequence). This CDR3 is 13 amino acids long. The chain's CDR3 is CASSLYQGYGYTF. The CDR3 DNA follows: TGTGCCAGCAGCCTGTATCAGGGATATGGCTACACCTTC.

V is TRBV20-1 and J is TRBJ1-2; 8 nucleotides agree with TRBD1. V shed 5 bases, J shed 8 bases, and the junction held 4 bases outside the gene matches. Per the germline V gene, CDR1 is DFQATT and CDR2 is SNEGSKA (reference sequence). The CDR3 sequence is 11 residues long. The CDR3 region is CSAGQGSGYTF. The CDR3 bases are TGCAGTGCTGGACAGGGTTCGGGCTACACCTTC.

The genes are TRBV2 and TRBJ2-1; TRBD1 matches 12 bases. The V and J ends lost 6 bases and 8 bases, in that order; junction bases with no gene match: 5. The V gene's germline CDR1 is SNHLY and CDR2 FYNNEI. This CDR3 contains 14 residues. This chain's CDR3 is CASSTGTGGYEQFF. CDR3 nucleotides: TGTGCCAGCAGCACCGGGACAGGGGGCTATGAGCAGTTCTTC.

On this clonotype: The junction departs from germline at one end; a sequencing error may be responsible. This chain connects TRBV20-1 to TRBJ2-7; possible D gene TRBD2, 5 bases. Germline CDR1 reads DFQATT; CDR2 reads SNEGSKA (reference sequence). The CDR3 covers 13 residues. The CDR3 is CSARDRFGVSRSF. The CDR3 DNA follows: TGCAGTGCTAGAGATCGTTTCGGGGTCAGCAGGTCCTTC.

CDR3 in amino acids: CASTPLRGESSYEQYF. The CDR3 nucleotides are TGTGCCAGCACCCCCCTGCGCGGGGAGAGCTCCTACGAGCAGTACTTC. V usage is TRBV6-2 or TRBV6-3 and J usage is TRBJ2-7; a weak D match, TRBD2 (6 bases). The CDR3 has 16 residues. The V and J ends lost 7 bases and 0 bases respectively, with 19 bases between them. Germline CDR1 MNHEY, CDR2 SVGEGT.

CDR3 DNA: TGTGCCTGGAGCCGACCTCCTTCAGATACGCAGTATTTT. Translation: CAWSRPPSDTQYF. This rearrangement joins TRBV30 to TRBJ2-3; D call uncertain. V was pared by 3 bases and J by 4 bases, with 11 bases between. Germline V gene data show CDR1 as GTSNPN and CDR2 as SVGIG (reference sequence). The CDR3 contains 13 residues.

The rearrangement uses TRBV7-6 and TRBJ1-5; no clear D gene. The germline V and J ends were trimmed by 6 bases and 1 base, with 10 bases remaining between them. Germline V CDR1 and CDR2: SGHVS, FNYEAQ. This CDR3 is built from 14 residues. CDR3 residues: CASSSQESNQPQHF. CDR3 coding DNA: TGTGCCAGCAGTTCCCAGGAAAGCAATCAGCCCCAGCATTTT.

This clonotype appeared once. This sequence joins TRBV6-5 and TRBJ2-1; D is perhaps TRBD1 or TRBD2 (6 bases each). V was pared by 5 bases and J by 4 bases, with 12 bases between. Per germline, CDR1 MNHEY and CDR2 SVGAGI. The CDR3 loop spans 14 amino acids. CDR3 in DNA: TGTGCCAGCAGTGGGGGGCCCCTGTACAATGAGCAGTTCTTC. It codes for CASSGGPLYNEQFF.

V usage is TRBV18 and J usage is TRBJ2-3; D is possibly TRBD1 (5 bases). The germline V gene encodes CDR1 KGHSH and CDR2 LQKENI. The V end lost 1 base, the J end lost 0 bases, and 11 bases lay between the germline ends. This CDR3 comprises 16 residues. The CDR3 loop is CASSPLTGGSTDTQYF. Here the CDR3 DNA reads TGTGCCAGCTCACCACTAACAGGCGGTAGCACAGATACGCAGTATTTT.

This clonotype was picked up one time. The rearrangement joins TRBV14 to TRBJ2-7; possibly TRBD1 for D (5 bases). Germline V lookup: CDR1 SGHDN, CDR2 FVKESK. V lost 5 bases and J lost 0, with 17 bases in between. CDR3 length equals 16 residues. The CDR3 region is CASSLHPGSSSYEQYF. The CDR3 DNA is TGTGCCAGCAGCTTACACCCAGGGTCGAGCTCCTACGAGCAGTACTTC.

The CDR3 bases are TGCAGTGCTACCCTGACAGGGCGGAACATTCAGTACTTC. This translates into CSATLTGRNIQYF. The V and J genes are TRBV20-1 and TRBJ2-4, with TRBD1 matching 7 bases. Germline CDR1 and CDR2: DFQATT and SNEGSKA (reference sequence). This CDR3 has 13 residues. J gave up 7 bases and V 4 bases, and 7 bases lay outside the gene matches.

The genes are TRBV20-1 and TRBJ2-5, with 13 bases aligning to TRBD2. CDR1 and CDR2 (germline): DFQATT, SNEGSKA (reference sequence). V lost 6 bases, J lost 3 bases, and 13 bases stayed unmatched. This CDR3 has 17 amino acids. For the CDR3, the DNA is TGCAGTGCCAGCACTAGCGGGGGGGACCAGGCCAAAGAGACCCAGTACTTC. Translation: CSASTSGGDQAKETQYF.

The genes are TRBV4-1 and TRBJ2-7; a possible D gene is TRBD1 (5 bases). The CDR3 length is 15 residues. The germline CDR1 and CDR2 sequences are MGHRA and YSYEKL. V lost 5 bases to trimming and J lost 5 bases, with 19 bases between them. The CDR3 sequence is CASSYTIQGAHEQYF. CDR3 sequence (DNA): TGCGCCAGCAGCTACACCATTCAGGGCGCCCACGAGCAGTACTTC.

V and J are TRBV29-1 and TRBJ2-3; D may be TRBD2 (5 bases). Germline V gene data show CDR1 as SQVTM and CDR2 as ANQGSEA. This CDR3 spans 14 amino acids. V was clipped by 6 bases and J by 3 bases, with 16 bases between them. CDR3 sequence (DNA): TGCAGCGTACTATCTAGCCCTGGTACAGATACGCAGTATTTT. Translating it yields CSVLSSPGTDTQYF.

The chain has TRBV4-1 and TRBJ2-2; a possible D gene is TRBD2 (5 bases). The CDR3 spans 17 residues. From germline, CDR1 is MGHRA and CDR2 YSYEKL. V was cut by 1 base and J by 2 bases, with 14 bases left in between. The CDR3 loop is CASSQAVAGYNTGELFF. As DNA, the CDR3 is TGCGCCAGCAGCCAAGCGGTTGCGGGTTATAACACCGGGGAGCTGTTTTTT.

This clonotype has a handful of counts. The genes are TRBV4-1 and TRBJ2-5; 8 nucleotides agree with TRBD2. Trimming removed 1 base from V and 3 bases from J; junction bases left unmatched: 4. Germline values: CDR1 MGHRA, CDR2 YSYEKL. There are 15 residues in the CDR3. In DNA form, the CDR3 reads TGCGCCAGCAGCCAAGGTCCGACTAGCGAAGAGACCCAGTACTTC. Translation: CASSQGPTSEETQYF.

This clonotype was seen only once. This chain uses TRBV27 with TRBJ2-1, with D maybe TRBD1 (5 bases). The V end lost 5 bases, the J end lost 4 bases, and 15 bases lay between the germline ends. CDR1 MNHEY and CDR2 SMNVEV come from the germline V gene (reference sequence). The CDR3 has 15 amino acids. The CDR3 loop is CASSQYPRQYNEQFF. In DNA, the CDR3 is TGTGCCAGCAGTCAATATCCCCGACAGTACAATGAGCAGTTCTTC.

V and J are TRBV7-2 and TRBJ2-3; D unresolved. The germline V and J ends were trimmed by 3 bases and 1 base, with 8 bases remaining between them. The CDR3 is 14 residues long. Germline CDR1 reads SGHTA; CDR2 reads FQGNSA. CDR3: CASSFQWGTDTQYF. For the CDR3, the DNA is TGTGCCAGCAGCTTCCAGTGGGGCACAGATACGCAGTATTTT.

This chain connects TRBV15 to TRBJ2-4; the D gene could be TRBD1 or TRBD2 (5 bases each). Trimming pared 5 bases from V and 0 bases from J, leaving 23 bases between. Germline V gives CDR1 LNHNV, CDR2 YYDKDF (reference sequence). This CDR3 contains 19 residues. The DNA for the CDR3 is TGTGCCACCAGCCCCCGGGGCCCATATCCATCTCTAGCCAAAAACATTCAGTACTTC. Translating gives CATSPRGPYPSLAKNIQYF.

CDR3 nucleotides: TGTGCCAGCAGCTTGTTGGTGGGGGGGCCTACAGATACGCAGTATTTT. Its protein is CASSLLVGGPTDTQYF. The genes are TRBV5-4 and TRBJ2-3, with a weak D call TRBD2 (7 bases). Trimming took 1 base from V and 3 from J, leaving 15 bases between them. This CDR3 region has 16 residues. CDR1 is SGHNT, CDR2 YYREEE, per germline (reference sequence).

The chain links TRBV3-1 to TRBJ2-5, with TRBD2 matching 9 bases. V was clipped by 6 bases and J by 5 bases; unmatched bases: 13. The germline CDR1 and CDR2 sequences are LGHDT and YNNKEL (reference sequence). CDR3 length: 16 amino acids. The CDR3 region is CASSEDGRGGGETQYF. The CDR3, as DNA: TGTGCCAGCAGTGAAGACGGGCGGGGGGGAGGTGAGACCCAGTACTTC.

This clonotype showed up just once. This chain uses TRBV7-3 with TRBJ2-6, with D perhaps TRBD1 or TRBD2 (5 bases each). The CDR3 covers 17 residues. The V and J ends lost 0 bases and 0 bases respectively, with 9 bases between them. Germline V gene data show CDR1 as SGHTA and CDR2 as FQGTGA. The CDR3: CASSLTGRTSGANVLTF. DNA for the CDR3: TGTGCCAGCAGCTTAACGGGACGGACCTCTGGGGCCAACGTCCTGACTTTC. The entire variable domain, with the rest obtained from reference TRBV7-3 and TRBJ2-6, is as follows: GAGVSQTPSNKVTEKGKYVELRCDPISGHTALYWYRQSLGQGPEFLIYFQGTGAADDSGLPNDRFFAVRPEGSVSTLKIQRTERGDSAVYLCASSLTGRTSGANVLTFGAGSRLTVL.

CDR3 sequence (DNA): TGCAGTGCTAGAGGGAAGCGGGGGGGCGGGAATGAGCAGTTCTTC. Translation: CSARGKRGGGNEQFF. V usage is TRBV20-1 and J usage is TRBJ2-1, with 10 bases identical to TRBD2. Trimming at V came to 1 base and at J to 7 bases, leaving 7 bases not matched to a gene. Germline V gene data show CDR1 as DFQATT and CDR2 as SNEGSKA (reference sequence). The CDR3 extends over 15 amino acids.

The genes are TRBV12-3 or TRBV12-4 and TRBJ1-5, with a possible D match to TRBD1 (5 bases). V gave up 5 bases and J gave up 9 bases, with 20 bases separating them. The length of the CDR3 is 15 residues. The CDR3 nucleotides are TGTGCCAGCAGTGTACAGAGTGGCTGGGGGATGCCCCAGCATTTT. As protein: CASSVQSGWGMPQHF.